The next 16 T cell receptor beta chains were all read from a single sample in a study of blood T cells in healthy people across ages. The second PCR ran roughly 6 to 12 cycles with a sample-barcoded 5' primer and J-beta primers. TCRdb reanalysed the 5' RACE reads using MiXCR and keeps one entry per CDR3 protein. Among some 920,000 distinct CDR3 sequences listed, just over 50% were seen once. Sequences were obtained from blood. The receptors were gathered from a woman in her fifties or sixties in good health.

This clonotype appeared once. The junction departs from the called germline gene at one end, perhaps through a read error. J is TRBJ2-5 and V is TRBV28, with a weak D call TRBD2 (5 bases). This CDR3 has 16 residues. The germline V gene encodes CDR1 MDHEN and CDR2 SYDVKM. The CDR3 loop reads CASSGLRRIQEEIQYF. In nucleotides, the CDR3 is TGTGCCAGCAGTGGACTCCGGAGAATTCAAGAAGAGATCCAGTACTTC.

J is TRBJ2-5 and V is TRBV7-9; possible D gene TRBD1, 5 bases. Germline V gives CDR1 SEHNR, CDR2 FQNEAQ (reference sequence). Trimming removed 4 bases at V and 4 bases at J, with 19 bases between. There are 16 residues in the CDR3. The CDR3 DNA reads TGTGCCAGCAGCTGGATTCCGACAGTGCTTTTAGAGACCCAGTACTTC. This encodes CASSWIPTVLLETQYF.

This clonotype has more than one count but fewer than ten. The rearrangement links TRBV28 to TRBJ2-7; 11 positions match TRBD2. Near its end, the DNA agrees better with TRBJ2-5, so the J call may be wrong. The germline gives CDR1 MDHEN, CDR2 SYDVKM. The CDR3 length is 16 residues. CDR3 nucleotides: TGTGCCAGCAGTATTTTAGCGGGAGGGCGAATGGAGACCCAGTACTTC. This gives the protein CASSILAGGRMETQYF.

The chain uses TRBV7-2 and TRBJ2-2; D might be TRBD1 or TRBD2, each matching 6 bases. V was cut by 3 bases and J by 3 bases, with 11 bases left in between. The CDR3 runs 15 residues. Germline V lookup: CDR1 SGHTA, CDR2 FQGNSA. The CDR3 DNA follows: TGTGCCAGCAGCTTTTGGGGGGCGTACACCGGGGAGCTGTTTTTT. Translated: CASSFWGAYTGELFF.

This clonotype has just a few counts. The chain is built from TRBV7-2 and TRBJ1-5; D perhaps matches TRBD1 (6 bases). Germline values: CDR1 SGHTA, CDR2 FQGNSA. Trimming cost V 3 bases and J 7 bases, with 13 bases left between them. The CDR3 totals 14 residues. In DNA form, the CDR3 reads TGTGCCAGCAGCTTCTCGGGGGGCGAACAGCCCCAGCATTTT. Its protein is CASSFSGGEQPQHF.

CDR3 DNA: TGCGCCAGCAGTGAGTTTCAGTTCTCCTACAATGAGCAGTTCTTC. Protein product: CASSEFQFSYNEQFF. The rearrangement links TRBV10-2 to TRBJ2-1; D unclear. This CDR3 is built from 15 residues. V gave up 1 base and J gave up 0 bases, with 7 bases separating them. Germline assignment: CDR1 WSHSY and CDR2 SAAADI.

The chain combines TRBV10-3 with TRBJ1-5; possibly TRBD1 for D (5 bases). V lost 10 bases and J 0 bases, leaving 13 bases between the germline ends. The germline gives CDR1 ENHRY, CDR2 SYGVKD. The CDR3 has 14 amino acids. CDR3 residues: CATRQPYSNQPQHF. For the CDR3, the DNA is TGTGCCACCAGACAGCCATATAGCAATCAGCCCCAGCATTTT.

J is TRBJ1-5 and V is TRBV20-1; D is undetermined. The V gene lost 6 bases and the J gene lost 1 base, with 13 bases spanning the gap. Germline CDR1 DFQATT, CDR2 SNEGSKA (reference sequence). CDR3 length: 14 amino acids. CDR3 coding DNA: TGCAGTGCCTCCAGTGGACTGAGCAATCAGCCCCAGCATTTT. It is translated as CSASSGLSNQPQHF.

The chain joins TRBV12-3 or TRBV12-4 to TRBJ1-2; D unclear. The CDR3 runs 13 residues. Deletions cut 2 bases from V and 7 bases from J, with 11 bases between. CDR3 DNA: TGTGCCAGCAGTTTACCGTCTTTTGTTGGCTACACCTTC. Its translation is CASSLPSFVGYTF.

This clonotype was recorded only once. The chain has TRBV5-1 and TRBJ2-7; TRBD1 matches at 7 bases. The J segment lost 1 base and the V segment lost 4 bases, leaving 8 bases of the junction unmatched. Germline-derived CDR1 and CDR2 are SGHRS and YFSETQ. CDR3 length: 15 amino acids. Here the CDR3 reads CASSINRGSSYEQYF. CDR3 DNA sequence: TGCGCCAGCAGCATCAACAGGGGATCATCCTACGAGCAGTACTTC.

The chain joins TRBV29-1 to TRBJ2-1; D possibly corresponds to TRBD2 (5 bases). The CDR3 contains 13 residues. V lost 4 bases and J 5 bases, leaving 12 bases between the germline ends. Germline V gene sequence: CDR1 SQVTM, CDR2 ANQGSEA. The CDR3, as DNA: TGCAGCGTTGTGGCCAGACTACACAATGAGCAGTTCTTC. The encoded protein is CSVVARLHNEQFF.

DNA for the CDR3: TGTGCCACCACCCAAGTTGACCCGGGACAGCATAGCAATCAGCCCCAGCATTTT. Translated: CATTQVDPGQHSNQPQHF. This rearrangement joins TRBV28 to TRBJ1-5; 7 bases agree with TRBD1. Looked up from germline, CDR1 is MDHEN and CDR2 is SYDVKM. This CDR3 is built from 18 residues. Losses at the gene ends were 10 bases for V and 0 bases for J; bases not matched to a gene: 18.

In nucleotides, the CDR3 is TGTGCCAGCAGCCATCCCTCGCTTGATGAGCAGTTCTTC. Its protein is CASSHPSLDEQFF. The rearrangement uses TRBV4-2 and TRBJ2-1; D unresolved. The CDR3 extends over 13 amino acids. Trimming cost V 3 bases and J 8 bases, with 11 bases left between them. CDR1 is LGHNA and CDR2 is YNFKEQ in the germline V gene.

The chain recombines TRBV20-1 with TRBJ2-7; D is uncertain. The germline V and J ends were trimmed by 3 bases and 3 bases, with 9 bases remaining between them. This CDR3 is built from 12 residues. CDR1 is DFQATT and CDR2 is SNEGSKA in the germline V gene (reference sequence). CDR3 amino acids: CSASPDLYEQYF. The CDR3 region has the DNA TGCAGTGCTAGCCCAGATCTCTACGAGCAGTACTTC.

The chain uses TRBV7-2 and TRBJ1-1; D is unclear. Germline lookup yields CDR1 SGHTA and CDR2 FQGNSA. Deletions cut 2 bases from V and 3 bases from J, with 7 bases between. The CDR3 extends over 13 amino acids. CDR3 in DNA: TGTGCCAGCAGCTTACAGTCTTACACTGAAGCTTTCTTT. Protein sequence: CASSLQSYTEAFF.

This clonotype was observed at least ten times. The chain carries TRBV28 and TRBJ2-1; perhaps TRBD1 as D (8 bases). The V gene lost 5 bases and the J gene lost 4 bases, with 18 bases spanning the gap. Germline V CDR1 and CDR2: MDHEN, SYDVKM. The CDR3 extends over 16 amino acids. The CDR3, as DNA: TGTGCCAGCAGTACAGGGGGGAGGGACTTTTACAATGAGCAGTTCTTC. It specifies CASSTGGRDFYNEQFF. The full variable domain, in which reference TRBV28 and TRBJ2-1 provide the parts outside the CDR3, is DVKVTQSSRYLVKRTGEKVFLECVQDMDHENMFWYRQDPGLGLRLIYFSYDVKMKEKGDIPEGYSVSREKKERFSLILESASTNQTSMYLCASSTGGRDFYNEQFFGPGTRLTVL.